This TCR beta chain comes out of a study of graft-versus-host responses after intestinal transplantation. Study-wide context: Induction with anti-thymocyte globulin, then tacrolimus and steroids for around three years, was given to all recipients.

Processing was applied to graft tissue in order to liberate intraepithelial and lamina propria lymphocytes. The V gene lost 4 bases and the J gene lost 0 bases, with 12 bases spanning the gap. The CDR3 is 15 residues long. Looked up from germline, CDR1 is SGDLS and CDR2 is YYNGEE. TCRdb's copy holds only in-frame clones and misses some; the assay was immunoSEQ multiplex PCR. The sample carries several thousand clones, around 82% recorded once. Regarding this clone: Its antigen remains unidentified.

Whole-study findings and limits: Among circulating GvH clones, peak levels were associated with early post-transplant declines in HvG clones.

The TCR sequence derives from a human patient who received an intestinal transplant, so some T cells may come from the graft donor. Sequencing used ileum tissue, obtained approximately 320 days after intestinal transplant. The chain couples TRBV9 to TRBJ2-3, with D maybe TRBD2 (6 bases). In DNA, the CDR3 is TGTGCCAGCAGCCCCTTAGCGGCTAGCACAGATACGCAGTATTTT. It yields the protein CASSPLAASTDTQYF. Based on the CDR3 plus reference TRBV9 and TRBJ2-3, the full variable domain is DSGVTQTPKHLITATGQRVTLRCSPRSGDLSVYWYQQSLDQGLQFLIQYYNGEERAKGNILERFSAQQFPDLHSELNLSSLELGDSALYFCASSPLAASTDTQYFGPGTRLTVL.